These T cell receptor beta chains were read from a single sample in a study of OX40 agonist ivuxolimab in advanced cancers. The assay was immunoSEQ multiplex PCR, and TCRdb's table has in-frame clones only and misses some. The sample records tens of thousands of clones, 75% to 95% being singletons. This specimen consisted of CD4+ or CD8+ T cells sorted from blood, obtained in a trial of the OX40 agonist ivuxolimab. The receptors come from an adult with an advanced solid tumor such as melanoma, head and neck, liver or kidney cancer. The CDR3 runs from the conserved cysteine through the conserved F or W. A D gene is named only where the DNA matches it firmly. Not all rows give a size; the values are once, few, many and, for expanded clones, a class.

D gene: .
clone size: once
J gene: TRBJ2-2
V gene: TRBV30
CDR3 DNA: TGTGCCTGGGTCCGGGAGTCGGGGCCCGGGGAGCTGTTTTTT
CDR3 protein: CAWVRESGPGELFF

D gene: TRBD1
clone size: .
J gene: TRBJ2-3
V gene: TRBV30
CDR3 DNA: TGTGCCTGGGCGAGGACAGGGTGGACAGATACGCAGTATTTT
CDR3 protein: CAWARTGWTDTQYF

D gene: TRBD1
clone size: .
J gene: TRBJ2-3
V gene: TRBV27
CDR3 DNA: TGTGCCAGCAGTCCGCGACAGGGCCTTGTTAGCACAGATACGCAGTATTTT
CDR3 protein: CASSPRQGLVSTDTQYF

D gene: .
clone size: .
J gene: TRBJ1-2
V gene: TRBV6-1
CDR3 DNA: TGTGCCAGCCTCCAGGGTCTGAACTATGGCTACACCTTC
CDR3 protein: CASLQGLNYGYTF

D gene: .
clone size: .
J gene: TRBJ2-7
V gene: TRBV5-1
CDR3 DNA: TGCGCCAGCAGCTTCGGGACGTGGGATAACGAGCAGTACTTC
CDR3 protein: CASSFGTWDNEQYF

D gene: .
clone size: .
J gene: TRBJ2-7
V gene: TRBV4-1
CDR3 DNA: TGCGCCAGCAGCCAAGTTGTGGACTGGGTCTACGAGCAGTACTTC
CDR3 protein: CASSQVVDWVYEQYF

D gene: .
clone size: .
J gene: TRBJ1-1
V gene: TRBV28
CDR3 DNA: TGTGCCAGCAGTCCCCATGCGGGGATGAACACTGAAGCTTTCTTT
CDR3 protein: CASSPHAGMNTEAFF

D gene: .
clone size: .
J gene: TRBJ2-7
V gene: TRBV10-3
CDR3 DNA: TGTGCCATCAGCGGAGCTTCAATAAGCTCCTACGAGCAGTACTTC
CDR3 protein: CAISGASISSYEQYF

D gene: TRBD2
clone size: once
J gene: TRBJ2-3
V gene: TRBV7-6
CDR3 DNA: TGTGCCAGCAGCTTAGCGGGACTAGCGGGAGCCCGCACAGATACGCAGTATTTT
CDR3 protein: CASSLAGLAGARTDTQYF

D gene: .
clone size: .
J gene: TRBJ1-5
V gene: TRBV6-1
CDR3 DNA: TGTGCCAGCAGTGTTCGGGGGGATCAGCCCCAGCATTTT
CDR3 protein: CASSVRGDQPQHF

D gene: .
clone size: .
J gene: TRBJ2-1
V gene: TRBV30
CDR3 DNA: TGTGCCTGGAGTCGGCGACAGAGCTCCTACAATGAGCAGTTCTTC
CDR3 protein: CAWSRRQSSYNEQFF

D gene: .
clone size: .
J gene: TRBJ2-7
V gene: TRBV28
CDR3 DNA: TGTGCCAGCAGTTCCCCCCGGGCTGTTAGCTCCTACGAGCAGTACTTC
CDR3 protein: CASSSPRAVSSYEQYF

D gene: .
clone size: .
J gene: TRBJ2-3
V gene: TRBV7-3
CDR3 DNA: TGTGCCAGCCGCTCAAGCGGCACAGATACGCAGTATTTT
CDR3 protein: CASRSSGTDTQYF

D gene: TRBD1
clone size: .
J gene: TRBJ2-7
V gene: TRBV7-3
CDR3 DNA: TGTGCCAGCAGCTTAGATCGGGAAGGGGGCGCCGGCTCCTACGAGCAGTACTTC
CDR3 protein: CASSLDREGGAGSYEQYF

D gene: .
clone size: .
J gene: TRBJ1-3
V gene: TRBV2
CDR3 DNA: TGTGCCAGCTTTGGAAACACCATATATTTT
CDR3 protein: CASFGNTIYF

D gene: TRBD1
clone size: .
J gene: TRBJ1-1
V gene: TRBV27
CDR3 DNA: TGTGCCAGCGGGCGGACAGGAGGGAACACTGAAGCTTTCTTT
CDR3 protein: CASGRTGGNTEAFF

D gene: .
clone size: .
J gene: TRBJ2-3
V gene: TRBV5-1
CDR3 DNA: TGCGCCAGCAGCCCCAGGGAAGCAGATACGCAGTATTTT
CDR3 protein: CASSPREADTQYF

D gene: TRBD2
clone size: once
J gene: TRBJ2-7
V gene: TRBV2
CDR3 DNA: TGTGCCAGCAGTGCCCTTAGCGGGAGGTCCGACGAGCAGTACTTC
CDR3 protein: CASSALSGRSDEQYF

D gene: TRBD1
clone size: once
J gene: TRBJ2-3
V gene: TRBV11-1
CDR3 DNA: TGTGCCAGCAGCAACCAGGGACAGACAGATACGCAGTATTTT
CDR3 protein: CASSNQGQTDTQYF

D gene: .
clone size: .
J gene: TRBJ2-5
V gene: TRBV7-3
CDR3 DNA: TGTGCCAGCAGCCGCGGGACTGCGGAGACCCAGTACTTC
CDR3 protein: CASSRGTAETQYF

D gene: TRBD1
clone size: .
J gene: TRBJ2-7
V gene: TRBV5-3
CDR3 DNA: TGTGCCAGAAGCAGCCACCGGGACAGGGGGCGTACGGGCTACGAGCAGTACTTC
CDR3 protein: CARSSHRDRGRTGYEQYF

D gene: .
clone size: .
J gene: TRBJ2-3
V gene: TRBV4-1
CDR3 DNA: TGCGCCAGCAGCCAAGGGGGGTGGGGGGCCCCCACAGATACGCAGTATTTT
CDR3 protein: CASSQGGWGAPTDTQYF

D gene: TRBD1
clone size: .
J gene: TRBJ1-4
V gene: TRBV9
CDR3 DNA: TGTGCCAGCAGCGGACAGGGTGATGAAAAACTGTTTTTT
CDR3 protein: CASSGQGDEKLFF

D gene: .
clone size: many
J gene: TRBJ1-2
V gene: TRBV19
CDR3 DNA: TGTGCCAGTAGGGCCAGGGCCAATAACTATGGCTACACCTTC
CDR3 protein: CASRARANNYGYTF

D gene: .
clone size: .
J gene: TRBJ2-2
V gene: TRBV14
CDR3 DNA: TGTGCCAGCAGCCAATTACGGGAGCTGTTTTTT
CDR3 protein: CASSQLRELFF

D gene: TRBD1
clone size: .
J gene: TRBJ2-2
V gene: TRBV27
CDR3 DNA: TGTGCCAGCAGTTTACAGGGGGACGAGGGCGGGGAGCTGTTTTTT
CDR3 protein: CASSLQGDEGGELFF

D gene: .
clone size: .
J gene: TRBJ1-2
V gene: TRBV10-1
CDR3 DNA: TGCGCCAGCAGTCCAGAGACGGACTATGGCTACACCTTC
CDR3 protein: CASSPETDYGYTF